These 25 T cell receptor beta chains share one sample of origin, sequenced in a study of cytomegalovirus exposure and HLA in healthy donors. The PCR was carried out with 60 Vbeta primers and 13 Jbeta primers. Profiled with immunoSEQ multiplex PCR; TCRdb holds only in-frame clones, not every one. The sample records more than 150,000 clones, 70% to 80% being singletons. The sample comprised PBMCs. The receptor source for this set is a young man in good health and CMV-seronegative.

The chain employs TRBV7-2 and TRBJ2-1; 10 nucleotides agree with TRBD2. The CDR3 loop spans 17 amino acids. The germline V gene has CDR1 SGHTA and CDR2 FQGNSA. V lost 2 bases, J lost 11 bases, and 15 bases stayed unmatched. CDR3 DNA: TGTGCCAGCAGCTTAATGTTGGCGGGGGGGGGACTAGCGAAGCAGTTCTTC. Translating gives CASSLMLAGGGLAKQFF.

V usage is TRBV6-5 and J usage is TRBJ2-3, with TRBD1 as a possible D gene (5 bases). V lost 7 bases, J lost 0 bases, and 14 bases lay in between. The germline V gene has CDR1 MNHEY and CDR2 SVGAGI. The CDR3 is 15 amino acids. The chain's CDR3 is CASTTGPASTDTQYF. Here the CDR3 DNA reads TGTGCCAGCACTACAGGACCGGCTAGCACAGATACGCAGTATTTT.

In DNA form, the CDR3 reads TGTGCCAGCAGCCCAGAGGGGACAGGGAACTCGTATAGCAATCAGCCCCAGCATTTT. Translation gives CASSPEGTGNSYSNQPQHF. The chain carries TRBV9 and TRBJ1-5; TRBD1 matches 9 bases. The CDR3 is 19 residues long. V lost 4 bases, J lost 0 bases, and 14 bases stayed unmatched. The germline V gene has CDR1 SGDLS and CDR2 YYNGEE. The full variable domain, in which reference TRBV9 and TRBJ1-5 provide the parts outside the CDR3, is DSGVTQTPKHLITATGQRVTLRCSPRSGDLSVYWYQQSLDQGLQFLIQYYNGEERAKGNILERFSAQQFPDLHSELNLSSLELGDSALYFCASSPEGTGNSYSNQPQHFGDGTRLSIL.

There are a few counts of this clone. The chain carries TRBV6-1 and TRBJ1-2; TRBD1 matches at 8 bases. CDR1 and CDR2 from the germline V gene are MNHNS and SASEGT. V was clipped by 1 base and J by 4 bases; unmatched bases: 17. The CDR3 is made up of 19 amino acids. CDR3: CASSEVIGIKTGEIYGYTF. As DNA, the CDR3 is TGTGCCAGCAGTGAAGTTATCGGGATCAAGACAGGGGAAATCTATGGCTACACCTTC.

The chain joins TRBV9 to TRBJ2-7, with 7 bases fitting TRBD1. The CDR3 is made up of 16 amino acids. Germline lookup yields CDR1 SGDLS and CDR2 YYNGEE. Trimming took 0 bases from V and 0 from J; bases not matched to a gene: 6. The CDR3: CASSVASGTDSYEQYF. CDR3 nucleotides: TGTGCCAGCAGCGTAGCTTCCGGGACAGACTCCTACGAGCAGTACTTC.

The CDR3 region is CASILGLALRNEQFF. The CDR3 DNA reads TGTGCCAGCATACTGGGACTAGCCCTCCGCAATGAGCAGTTCTTC. The chain carries TRBV6-1 and TRBJ2-1, with 9 positions matching TRBD2. Looked up from germline, CDR1 is MNHNS and CDR2 is SASEGT. The CDR3 is 15 amino acids. With V trimmed by 7 bases and J by 6 bases, 10 bases remained unmatched.

This clone was detected only a few times. The chain combines TRBV7-2 with TRBJ2-3; D not resolved. This CDR3 region has 12 residues. Trimming pared 5 bases from V and 2 bases from J, leaving 5 bases between. Germline loops: CDR1 SGHTA, CDR2 FQGNSA. The CDR3 sequence is CASSHYTDTQYF. The DNA for the CDR3 is TGTGCCAGCAGCCACTACACAGATACGCAGTATTTT.

This chain joins TRBV28 and TRBJ1-1; no firm D call. From germline, CDR1 is MDHEN and CDR2 SYDVKM. The CDR3 has 13 amino acids. The ends were cut back, 1 base at V and 5 bases at J, with 8 bases in the middle. In nucleotides, the CDR3 is TGTGCCAGCAGTTTATTCGGGTTTACTGAAGCTTTCTTT. Translated, it gives CASSLFGFTEAFF.

The chain combines TRBV29-1 with TRBJ1-1; D is perhaps TRBD1 (5 bases). V gave up 3 bases and J gave up 11 bases, with 16 bases separating them. The germline V gene encodes CDR1 SQVTM and CDR2 ANQGSEA. This CDR3 is built from 12 residues. The CDR3 here is CSVDFPAGSAFF. The CDR3 DNA follows: TGCAGCGTTGACTTTCCGGCAGGGTCTGCTTTCTTT.

The V gene is TRBV4-3, the J gene TRBJ1-6; D may be TRBD1 (5 bases). CDR1 and CDR2 from the germline V gene are LGHNA and YSLEER. V was pared by 1 base and J by 9 bases, with 13 bases between. CDR3 length: 15 residues. CDR3 sequence: CASSQGTSRGSPLHF. The CDR3 coding sequence is TGCGCCAGCAGCCAAGGGACATCAAGGGGTTCACCCCTCCACTTT.

The J gene is TRBJ2-7, the V gene TRBV4-3; TRBD2 matches at 10 bases. CDR3 length: 20 residues. J gave up 0 bases and V 1 base, and 15 bases lay outside the gene matches. CDR1 is LGHNA, CDR2 YSLEER, per germline. DNA for the CDR3: TGCGCCAGCAGCCAAGTCCGGTGGCTAGCGGGGGCTAGACACTCCTACGAGCAGTACTTC. Amino acids: CASSQVRWLAGARHSYEQYF.

The V gene is TRBV9, the J gene TRBJ1-5, with D maybe TRBD1 (5 bases). This CDR3 contains 15 residues. V lost 0 bases and J 4 bases, leaving 11 bases between the germline ends. Germline CDR1 reads SGDLS; CDR2 reads YYNGEE. CDR3 sequence (DNA): TGTGCCAGCAGCGTAGGTCGGGGGTCGAATCAGCCCCAGCATTTT. It yields the protein CASSVGRGSNQPQHF.

The rearrangement uses TRBV6-6 and TRBJ2-5, with TRBD1 matching 8 bases. The J call may not be correct, given that the DNA end is closer to TRBJ2-7. This CDR3 comprises 13 residues. Germline assignment: CDR1 MNHNY and CDR2 SVGAGI (reference sequence). CDR3 loop: CASRWTGTYEQYF. CDR3 nucleotide sequence: TGTGCCAGCAGGTGGACAGGGACCTACGAGCAGTACTTC.

The CDR3 here is CASSVIAGGYNEQFF. CDR3 DNA: TGTGCCAGCAGCGTCATAGCGGGGGGGTACAATGAGCAGTTCTTC. The chain links TRBV9 to TRBJ2-1; TRBD2 aligns across 11 bases. The germline V gene encodes CDR1 SGDLS and CDR2 YYNGEE. This CDR3 region has 15 residues. The ends lost 2 bases at V and 4 bases at J; junction bases unmatched: 2. Full variable domain (outside the CDR3, taken from reference TRBV9 and TRBJ2-1): DSGVTQTPKHLITATGQRVTLRCSPRSGDLSVYWYQQSLDQGLQFLIQYYNGEERAKGNILERFSAQQFPDLHSELNLSSLELGDSALYFCASSVIAGGYNEQFFGPGTRLTVL.

The V and J genes are TRBV9 and TRBJ2-5, with 11 positions matching TRBD2. The V gene end was trimmed by 0 bases and the J gene end by 5 bases; junction bases not matched to a gene: 9. Germline CDR1 is SGDLS and CDR2 is YYNGEE. The CDR3 totals 17 residues. The CDR3 DNA sequence: TGTGCCAGCAGCGTAGGTAATAGCGGGAGGGCCAGGGAGACCCAGTACTTC. Encoded protein: CASSVGNSGRARETQYF.

The chain combines TRBV27 with TRBJ1-2, with D tentatively TRBD1 (6 bases). This CDR3 is 14 amino acids long. Trimming cost V 1 base and J 4 bases, with 10 bases left between them. Germline loops: CDR1 MNHEY, CDR2 SMNVEV (reference sequence). For the CDR3, the DNA is TGTGCCAGCAGTTTATTGGGGGCTGGCTATGGCTACACCTTC. Its translation: CASSLLGAGYGYTF.

The chain combines TRBV4-3 with TRBJ1-2; unclear D gene. There are 16 residues in the CDR3. The V end lost 1 base, the J end lost 2 bases, and 14 bases lay between the germline ends. Germline CDR1 is LGHNA and CDR2 is YSLEER. The CDR3 protein is CASSQGIGGPNYGYTF. The CDR3 DNA reads TGCGCCAGCAGCCAAGGAATAGGAGGGCCGAACTATGGCTACACCTTC.

The chain uses TRBV11-3 and TRBJ1-3, with D perhaps matching TRBD1 (5 bases). The V gene lost 5 bases and the J gene lost 0 bases, with 14 bases spanning the gap. CDR1 is SGHNT, CDR2 YENEEA, per germline. This CDR3 spans 16 amino acids. The CDR3 loop reads CASSLQGGSSGNTIYF. As DNA, the CDR3 is TGTGCCAGCAGCCTTCAGGGTGGAAGCTCTGGAAACACCATATATTTT. The complete variable domain, with remaining parts taken from reference TRBV11-3 and TRBJ1-3, reads EAGVVQSPRYKIIEKKQPVAFWCNPISGHNTLYWYLQNLGQGPELLIRYENEEAVDDSQLPKDRFSAERLKGVDSTLKIQPAELGDSAVYLCASSLQGGSSGNTIYFGEGSWLTVV.

The J gene is TRBJ2-2, the V gene TRBV25-1; D remains unclear. The CDR3 loop spans 13 amino acids. V was pared by 3 bases and J by 4 bases, with 6 bases between. The V gene's germline CDR1 is MGHDK and CDR2 SYGVNS. Here the CDR3 DNA reads TGTGCCAGCAGTGACAGTATCACCGGGGAGCTGTTTTTT. It is translated as CASSDSITGELFF.

This clone was counted a few times. The CDR3 sequence: CASSQAQGLAGSSSYNEQFF. CDR3 bases: TGTGCCAGCAGCCAAGCCCAGGGACTAGCGGGTTCGAGCTCCTACAATGAGCAGTTCTTC. The gene calls are TRBV4-2 and TRBJ2-1; 12 bases line up with TRBD2. This CDR3 is built from 20 residues. Germline lookup yields CDR1 LGHNA and CDR2 YNFKEQ. V was clipped by 1 base and J by 0 bases; unmatched bases: 10.

The table lists this clone with a few counts. Here the CDR3 DNA reads TGTGCCAGCACGCGGCCAGGGGACTATGGCTACACCTTC. Translating gives CASTRPGDYGYTF. V and J are TRBV25-1 and TRBJ1-2; perhaps TRBD1 as D (6 bases). The CDR3 totals 13 residues. Germline CDR1 MGHDK, CDR2 SYGVNS. The V end was cut by 7 bases, the J end by 3 bases, with 12 bases between.

The chain recombines TRBV14 with TRBJ2-7; TRBD2 might be the D (6 bases). CDR1 SGHDN and CDR2 FVKESK come from the germline V gene. V dropped 0 bases and J dropped 0 bases, with 27 bases sitting between them. The CDR3 consists of 21 residues. The CDR3, as DNA: TGTGCCAGCAGCCAAGACGTTAGAGTCGGGAGTAAGAAACGAAGCTCCTACGAGCAGTACTTC. This translates into CASSQDVRVGSKKRSSYEQYF. Full variable domain (rest looked up from reference TRBV14 and TRBJ2-7): EAGVTQFPSHSVIEKGQTVTLRCDPISGHDNLYWYRRVMGKEIKFLLHFVKESKQDESGMPNNRFLAERTGGTYSTLKVQPAELEDSGVYFCASSQDVRVGSKKRSSYEQYFGPGTRLTVT.

The chain carries TRBV5-4 and TRBJ1-2, with D possibly matching TRBD1 (6 bases). The ends were cut back, 2 bases at V and 7 bases at J, with 15 bases in the middle. This CDR3 contains 14 residues. The V gene's germline CDR1 is SGHNT and CDR2 YYREEE (reference sequence). The CDR3 loop reads CASSFFYSGAGYTF. The CDR3 DNA reads as TGTGCCAGCAGCTTTTTTTATTCAGGGGCTGGCTACACCTTC.

V usage is TRBV4-2 and J usage is TRBJ2-7, with TRBD2 matching 8 bases. The germline CDR1 and CDR2 sequences are LGHNA and YNFKEQ. The trim removed 4 bases at V and 7 bases at J, leaving 15 bases unmatched. This CDR3 is built from 16 residues. Here the CDR3 DNA reads TGTGCCAGCAGCCGACCACCTGGAGCGGGAGTCTATGAGCAGTACTTC. Translation: CASSRPPGAGVYEQYF.

V usage is TRBV10-3 and J usage is TRBJ1-2; 8 nucleotides agree with TRBD1. After removal of 6 bases from V and 6 bases from J, the junction contained 12 bases not matched to a gene. Germline assignment: CDR1 ENHRY and CDR2 SYGVKD. This CDR3 is built from 15 residues. The CDR3 region is CAISPADRDPDGYTF. CDR3 nucleotides: TGTGCCATCAGCCCAGCGGACAGGGACCCAGATGGCTACACCTTC.